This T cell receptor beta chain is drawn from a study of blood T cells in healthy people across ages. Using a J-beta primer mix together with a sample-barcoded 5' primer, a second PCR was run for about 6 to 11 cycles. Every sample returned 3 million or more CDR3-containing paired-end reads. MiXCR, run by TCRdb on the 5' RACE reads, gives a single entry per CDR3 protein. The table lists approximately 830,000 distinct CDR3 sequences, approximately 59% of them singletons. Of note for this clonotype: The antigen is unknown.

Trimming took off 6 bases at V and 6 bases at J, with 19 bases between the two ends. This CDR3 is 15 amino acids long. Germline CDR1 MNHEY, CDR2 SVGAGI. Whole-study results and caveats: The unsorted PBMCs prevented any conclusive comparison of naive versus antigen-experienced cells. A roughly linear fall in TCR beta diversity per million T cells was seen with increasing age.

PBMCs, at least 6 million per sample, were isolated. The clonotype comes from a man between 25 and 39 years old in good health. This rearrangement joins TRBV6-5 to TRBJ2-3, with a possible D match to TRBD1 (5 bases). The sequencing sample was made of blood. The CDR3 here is CASSLYRQTRDTQYF. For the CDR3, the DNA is TGTGCCAGCAGCCTATACCGACAGACCAGGGATACGCAGTATTTT.